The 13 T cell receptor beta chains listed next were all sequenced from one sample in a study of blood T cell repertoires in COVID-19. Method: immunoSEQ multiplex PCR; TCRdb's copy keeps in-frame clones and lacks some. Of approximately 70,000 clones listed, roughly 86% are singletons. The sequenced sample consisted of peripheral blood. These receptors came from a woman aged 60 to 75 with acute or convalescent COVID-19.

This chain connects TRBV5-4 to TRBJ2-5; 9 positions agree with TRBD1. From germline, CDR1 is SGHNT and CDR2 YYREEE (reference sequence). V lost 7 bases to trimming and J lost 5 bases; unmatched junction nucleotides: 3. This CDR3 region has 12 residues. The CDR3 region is CASQGQGETQYF. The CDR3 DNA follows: TGTGCCAGCCAAGGACAGGGGGAGACCCAGTACTTC.

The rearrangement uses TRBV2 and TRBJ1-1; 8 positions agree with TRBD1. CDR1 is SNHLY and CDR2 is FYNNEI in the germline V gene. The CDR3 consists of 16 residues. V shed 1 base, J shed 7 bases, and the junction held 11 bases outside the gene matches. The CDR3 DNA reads TGTGCCAGCAGTGAAGAATCCTCTGGGACAGGCCTTGAAGCTTTCTTT. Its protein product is CASSEESSGTGLEAFF.

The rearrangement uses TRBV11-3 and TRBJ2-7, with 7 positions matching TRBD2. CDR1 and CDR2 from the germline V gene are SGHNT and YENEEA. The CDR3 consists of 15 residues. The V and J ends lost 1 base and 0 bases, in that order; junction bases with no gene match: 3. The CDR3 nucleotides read TGTGCCAGCAGCTTAGCTAGCGGTAGCTCCTACGAGCAGTACTTC. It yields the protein CASSLASGSSYEQYF.

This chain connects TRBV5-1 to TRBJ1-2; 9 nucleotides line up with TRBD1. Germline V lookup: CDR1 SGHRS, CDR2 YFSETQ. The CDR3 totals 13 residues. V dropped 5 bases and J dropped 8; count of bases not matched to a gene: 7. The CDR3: CASRPDRGNGYTF. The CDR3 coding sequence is TGCGCCAGCAGACCGGACAGGGGAAACGGCTACACCTTC.

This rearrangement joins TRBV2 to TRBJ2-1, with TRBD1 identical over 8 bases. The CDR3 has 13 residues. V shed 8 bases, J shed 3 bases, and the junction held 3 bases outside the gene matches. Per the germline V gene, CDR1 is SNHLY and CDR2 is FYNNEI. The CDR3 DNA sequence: TGTGCCAGCGGACAGGGCTACTACAATGAGCAGTTCTTC. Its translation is CASGQGYYNEQFF.

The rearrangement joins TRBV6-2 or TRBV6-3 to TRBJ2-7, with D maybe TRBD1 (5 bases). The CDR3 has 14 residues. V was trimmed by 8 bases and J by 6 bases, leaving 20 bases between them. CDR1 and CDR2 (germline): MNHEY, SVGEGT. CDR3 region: CASGPIGAPSEQYF. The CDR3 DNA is TGTGCCAGCGGCCCGATAGGGGCGCCAAGCGAGCAGTACTTC.

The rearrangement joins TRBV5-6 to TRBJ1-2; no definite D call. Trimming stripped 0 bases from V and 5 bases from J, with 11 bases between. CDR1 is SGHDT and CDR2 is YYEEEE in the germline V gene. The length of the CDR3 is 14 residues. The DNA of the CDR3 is TGTGCCAGCAGCTTGGCGTCCACAGAATATGGCTACACCTTC. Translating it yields CASSLASTEYGYTF. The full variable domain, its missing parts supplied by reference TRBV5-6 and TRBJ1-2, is DAGVTQSPTHLIKTRGQQVTLRCSPKSGHDTVSWYQQALGQGPQFIFQYYEEEERQRGNFPDRFSGHQFPNYSSELNVNALLLGDSALYLCASSLASTEYGYTFGSGTRLTVV.

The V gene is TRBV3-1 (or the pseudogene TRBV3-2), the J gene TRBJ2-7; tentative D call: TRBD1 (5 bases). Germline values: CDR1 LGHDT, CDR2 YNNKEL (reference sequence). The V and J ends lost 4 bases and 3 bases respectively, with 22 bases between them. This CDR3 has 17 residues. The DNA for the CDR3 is TGTGCCAGCAGCCCGGGTAGATTTAGGGGTGAACACTACGAGCAGTACTTC. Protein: CASSPGRFRGEHYEQYF.

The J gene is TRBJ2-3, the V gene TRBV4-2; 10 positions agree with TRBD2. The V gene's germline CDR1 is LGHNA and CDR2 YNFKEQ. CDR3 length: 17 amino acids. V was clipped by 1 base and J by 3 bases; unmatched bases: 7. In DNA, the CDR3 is TGTGCCAGCAGCCAAGGTCGCGGGACTAGCGTGACAGATACGCAGTATTTT. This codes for CASSQGRGTSVTDTQYF.

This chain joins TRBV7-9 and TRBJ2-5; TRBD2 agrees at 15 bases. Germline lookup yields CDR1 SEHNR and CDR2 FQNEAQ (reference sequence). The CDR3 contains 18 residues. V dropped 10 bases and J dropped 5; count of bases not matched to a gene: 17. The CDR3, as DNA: TGTGCCACCAATCCCTGGACTAGCGGGGGGGGAGGTGCGGAGACCCAGTACTTC. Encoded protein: CATNPWTSGGGGAETQYF.

The CDR3 here is CASSGQGNQPQHF. Here the CDR3 DNA reads TGTGCCAGCAGCGGACAGGGAAATCAGCCCCAGCATTTT. The chain couples TRBV9 to TRBJ1-5; 7 bases match TRBD1. Unmatched junction bases numbered 1, after V lost 3 bases and J lost 4 bases. Germline V gene data show CDR1 as SGDLS and CDR2 as YYNGEE. This CDR3 has 13 amino acids.

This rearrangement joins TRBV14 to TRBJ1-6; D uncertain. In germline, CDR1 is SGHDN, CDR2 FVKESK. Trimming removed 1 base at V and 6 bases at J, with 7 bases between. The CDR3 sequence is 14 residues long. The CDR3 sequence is CASSQGYSNSPLHF. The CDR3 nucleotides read TGTGCCAGCAGCCAAGGGTACAGTAATTCACCCCTCCACTTT.

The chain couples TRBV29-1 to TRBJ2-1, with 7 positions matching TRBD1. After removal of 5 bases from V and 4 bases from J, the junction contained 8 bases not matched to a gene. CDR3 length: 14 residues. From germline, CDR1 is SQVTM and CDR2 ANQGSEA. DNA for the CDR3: TGCAGCGTTAACCGGGACAGAATTTACAATGAGCAGTTCTTC. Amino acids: CSVNRDRIYNEQFF.